This T cell receptor beta chain is drawn from a study of T cell clonotyping in hematopoietic cell transplantation. Study-wide results and limits: Graft donor and pretransplant recipient Inverse Simpson Index values predicted broader posttransplant TCR diversity. After transplant, recipient diversity fell while pathologically expanded clonotypes grew through day 180.

This CDR3 contains 14 residues. V dropped 0 bases and J dropped 3 bases, with 12 bases sitting between them. CDR1 is GTSNPN and CDR2 is SVGIG in the germline V gene (reference sequence). As concerns this clone: Its antigen is undetermined.

Libraries were prepared by immunoSEQ multiplex PCR; TCRdb keeps only in-frame clonotypes and omits some of them. The sample lists some 9,300 clones; 50% to 65% were seen once. Recipient blood drawn about 28 days pretransplant and days 30, 100, 180 after. This clonotype was obtained from a female patient aged 50-65 years who had an allogeneic stem cell transplant from an unrelated donor, so the T cells may come from the graft donor. Some clones in this sample may be carry-over from other donors' samples. The rearrangement links TRBV30 to TRBJ2-7; D is ambiguous. Sequenced here: peripheral blood mononuclear cells, sampled 100 days after allogeneic stem cell transplant. The CDR3 DNA sequence: TGTGCCTGGAGTGTTGGGGTGACGCTCTACGAGCAGTACTTC. Translating it yields CAWSVGVTLYEQYF.